These T cell receptor beta chains were read from a single sample in a study of T cells in Graves' hyperthyroidism and ophthalmopathy. Each CDR3 protein is one row after TCRdb ran MiXCR on the multiplex PCR reads. The repertoire holds some 720,000 distinct CDR3 sequences, with roughly 15% as singletons. The sample comprised blood. The receptors were gathered from a man aged 18 to 30 with Graves' hyperthyroidism. CDR3s include the opening cysteine and the closing phenylalanine or tryptophan. The D gene is left open where the match is weak. The size of a clone is reported for some rows only, either as once, few or many, or as a class for expanded clones.

cdr3_aa	cdr3_nt	d_call	j_call	v_call	clone_size
CASSSGSEDTQYF	TGTGCCAGCAGCTCTGGGTCAGAAGATACGCAGTATTTT	.	TRBJ2-3	TRBV7-3	many
CASSLAVGRTTDTQYF	TGTGCCAGCAGCTTAGCGGTCGGACGGACCACAGATACGCAGTATTTT	.	TRBJ2-3	TRBV7-2	many
CSARGGTSGRIQETQYF	TGCAGTGCTAGAGGTGGGACTAGCGGGAGGATCCAAGAGACCCAGTACTTC	TRBD2	TRBJ2-5	TRBV20-1	many
CASSIRQYNSPLHF	TGTGCCAGCAGTATTCGACAGTATAATTCACCCCTCCACTTT	.	TRBJ1-6	TRBV12-3/TRBV12-4	few
CATSRDTGYNSPLHF	TGTGCCACCAGCAGAGACACAGGCTATAATTCACCCCTCCACTTT	.	TRBJ1-6	TRBV15	many
CASSFSDQPQHF	TGTGCCAGCAGCTTCAGTGATCAGCCCCAGCATTTT	.	TRBJ1-5	TRBV7-2	many
CASSVAGREGPYEQYF	TGTGCCAGCAGCGTAGCCGGTCGGGAGGGACCTTACGAGCAGTACTTC	TRBD2	TRBJ2-7	TRBV9	many
CASRLDAGTSGYNEQFF	TGTGCCAGCAGATTAGACGCCGGGACTAGCGGATACAATGAGCAGTTCTTC	TRBD2	TRBJ2-1	TRBV11-1	many
CAAGQNNEQFF	TGTGCCGCTGGACAGAACAATGAGCAGTTCTTC	.	TRBJ2-1	TRBV24-1	.
CASSPRIGSYGYTF	TGTGCCAGCAGCCCCAGAATCGGGAGCTATGGCTACACCTTC	.	TRBJ1-2	TRBV4-2	few
CASRLQGDGTQYF	TGTGCCAGCAGACTACAGGGGGATGGGACCCAGTACTTC	TRBD1	TRBJ2-5	TRBV3-1	.
CASSISGANVLTF	TGTGCCAGTAGTATAAGTGGGGCCAACGTCCTGACTTTC	.	TRBJ2-6	TRBV19	.
CAIRPTGVLHYGYTF	TGTGCCATCAGGCCCACAGGAGTTCTTCACTATGGCTACACCTTC	.	TRBJ1-2	TRBV10-3	many
CASSIDPGGRPEAFF	TGTGCCAGTAGTATAGATCCAGGGGGCCGGCCTGAAGCTTTCTTT	TRBD1	TRBJ1-1	TRBV19	few
CASNRQGNQPQHF	TGTGCCAGCAATCGGCAGGGAAATCAGCCCCAGCATTTT	.	TRBJ1-5	TRBV28	few
CASSNPRGNEQFF	TGTGCCAGCAGCAACCCCCGCGGAAATGAGCAGTTCTTC	.	TRBJ2-1	TRBV6-1	many
CASSLDVRYEQYF	TGCGCCAGCAGCTTGGATGTGAGGTACGAGCAGTACTTC	.	TRBJ2-7	TRBV5-1	.
CAISEIARETQYF	TGTGCCATCAGTGAGATCGCAAGAGAGACCCAGTACTTC	.	TRBJ2-5	TRBV10-3	many
CASSPTGFDTEAFF	TGTGCCAGCAGCCCGACAGGGTTCGACACTGAAGCTTTCTTT	TRBD1	TRBJ1-1	TRBV11-3	many
CAIRDNSYEQYF	TGTGCCATCCGGGACAACTCCTACGAGCAGTACTTC	.	TRBJ2-7	TRBV2	many
CSALILNTGELFF	TGCAGTGCCCTGATCTTGAACACCGGGGAGCTGTTTTTT	.	TRBJ2-2	TRBV20-1	few
CRGTSGSWAEGTDTQYF	TGCAGGGGGACTAGCGGGAGTTGGGCTGAAGGCACAGATACGCAGTATTTT	TRBD2	TRBJ2-3	TRBV20-1	few
CASSGTGPHEQFF	TGTGCCAGCAGCGGGACAGGGCCGCATGAGCAGTTCTTC	TRBD1	TRBJ2-1	TRBV7-9	few
CASSPTGLNTEAFF	TGTGCCAGCTCACCGACAGGTCTGAACACTGAAGCTTTCTTT	.	TRBJ1-1	TRBV18	many
CASSSERFGRGGETQYF	TGTGCCAGCAGCTCAGAGCGCTTCGGCAGGGGGGGGGAGACCCAGTACTTC	.	TRBJ2-5	TRBV7-2	few
CASSPQGADEKLFF	TGTGCCAGCTCACCACAGGGGGCCGATGAAAAACTGTTTTTT	TRBD1	TRBJ1-4	TRBV18	many
CAISEGGQHHQPQHF	TGTGCCATCAGTGAGGGAGGACAGCACCATCAGCCCCAGCATTTT	.	TRBJ1-5	TRBV10-3	few
CASSQALATSYEQYF	TGCGCCAGCAGCCAAGCACTAGCGACCTCCTACGAGCAGTACTTC	TRBD2	TRBJ2-7	TRBV4-1	few
CASANKGGEQFF	TGTGCCAGCGCCAACAAGGGTGGAGAGCAGTTCTTC	.	TRBJ2-1	TRBV13	few
CASSPFRGNTEAFF	TGTGCCAGCTCACCCTTTAGGGGGAACACTGAAGCTTTCTTT	.	TRBJ1-1	TRBV18	many
CASGSGAPPYNEQFF	TGTGCTAGCGGGAGCGGGGCACCCCCCTACAATGAGCAGTTCTTC	TRBD2	TRBJ2-1	TRBV7-7	many
CASSLLVDYNEQFF	TGCGCCAGCAGCTTGTTGGTCGACTACAATGAGCAGTTCTTC	.	TRBJ2-1	TRBV5-1	many
CASSPPTGGRYEQFF	TGTGCCAGCTCACCACCGACAGGGGGCAGGTATGAGCAGTTCTTC	TRBD1	TRBJ2-1	TRBV18	few
CSAPGPPGYTF	TGCAGTGCCCCGGGACCCCCTGGCTACACCTTC	.	TRBJ1-2	TRBV20-1	.
CASTPSQLYTEAFF	TGTGCCAGTACCCCCAGCCAGCTATACACTGAAGCTTTCTTT	.	TRBJ1-1	TRBV19	.
CASSLAGYREAQYF	TGCGCCAGCAGCTTGGCCGGCTACCGGGAGGCGCAGTATTTT	TRBD2	TRBJ2-3	TRBV5-1	.
CASTKGARNQPQHF	TGTGCCAGCACCAAAGGGGCGCGCAATCAGCCCCAGCATTTT	.	TRBJ1-5	TRBV12-3/TRBV12-4	many
CSVRRDNEQFF	TGCAGCGTTCGACGAGACAATGAGCAGTTCTTC	.	TRBJ2-1	TRBV29-1	.
CASSLPTDGATLNTEAFF	TGTGCCAGCAGTCTACCGACGGATGGGGCGACTCTGAACACTGAAGCTTTCTTT	.	TRBJ1-1	TRBV6-2/TRBV6-3	.
CATSDFYVEGSPLHF	TGTGCCACCAGTGATTTTTATGTAGAAGGTTCACCCCTCCACTTT	.	TRBJ1-6	TRBV24-1	few
CAIGGRSPLHF	TGTGCCATAGGGGGGCGTTCACCCCTCCACTTT	.	TRBJ1-6	TRBV12-3/TRBV12-4	many
CASSGDSYNEQFF	TGTGCCAGCAGTGGGGACTCCTACAATGAGCAGTTCTTC	.	TRBJ2-1	TRBV2	many
CSAEGATRMETQYF	TGCAGTGCTGAGGGGGCTACCCGGATGGAGACCCAGTACTTC	TRBD1	TRBJ2-5	TRBV20-1	many
CASQRDQAWPQHF	TGTGCCAGCCAAAGGGACCAGGCCTGGCCCCAGCATTTT	.	TRBJ1-5	TRBV28	.
CAWSEGGTQYF	TGTGCCTGGAGTGAGGGGGGTACGCAGTATTTT	.	TRBJ2-3	TRBV30	.
CASSYNRERETQYF	TGTGCCAGCAGTTACAACAGGGAACGAGAGACCCAGTACTTC	.	TRBJ2-5	TRBV6-5	many
CASSRDSTEAFF	TGTGCCAGCAGTCGGGACAGCACTGAAGCTTTCTTT	TRBD1	TRBJ1-1	TRBV7-8	many
CASTGGRAREQYF	TGTGCCAGCACTGGCGGGAGGGCCCGGGAGCAGTACTTC	TRBD2	TRBJ2-7	TRBV6-1	few
CASSAATPVVEQYF	TGTGCCAGCAGTGCAGCTACCCCTGTGGTGGAGCAGTACTTC	.	TRBJ2-7	TRBV28	many